Listed here are 10 T cell receptor beta chains from one sample, sequenced in a study of T cells in women clearing cervical HPV infection (dated by TCRdb to 2016 to 2019). Libraries were prepared through the immunoSEQ multiplex PCR assay. The immuneACCESS repertoire file appears here via TCRdb, limited to in-frame rearrangements. These files lack a portion of the clones; in checked studies, under half of the deficit traces to unresolved V genes, and the cause of the others is not known. The sample table gives around 24,000 clones. Of the sample, roughly 3.7% is held by the ten largest clones. Sequenced material: blood buffy coat. The origin of the receptors is a woman aged 18 to 75 with a cervical HPV16 infection that either progressed to CIN3+ or cleared (not recorded which).

As to this clone: From the germline J gene comes the end of the CDR3, since the read stops 3 residues before it. This chain links TRBV5-4 with TRBJ2-1, with 11 bases fitting TRBD1. CDR1 is SGHNT, CDR2 YYREEE, per germline (reference sequence). The junction had 4 bases not matched to a gene; V was cut back by 4 bases and J by 4 bases. The CDR3 extends over 15 amino acids. This CDR3 reads CASSLGQGAYNEQFF. CDR3 DNA, as far as it was read: TGTGCCAGCAGCCTAGGACAGGGGGCATACAATGAG.

On this clone: The read is 3 residues too short to cover the CDR3 end, so that end is filled in from the germline J gene. The chain recombines TRBV2 with TRBJ1-4, with unresolved D. Trimming stripped 2 bases from V and 3 bases from J, with 13 bases between. CDR1 SNHLY and CDR2 FYNNEI come from the germline V gene. The CDR3 totals 16 residues. The sequenced part of the CDR3 DNA is TGTGCCAGCAGTGAATTAGCATGGAAGGCTAATGAAAAA. Translating gives CASSELAWKANEK. The whole CDR3 sequence reads CASSELAWKANEKLFF.

About this clone: The read gets to within 3 residues of the CDR3 end, and the germline J gene fills in the rest. The chain recombines TRBV19 with TRBJ1-1; a weak D match, TRBD1 (6 bases). V shed 6 bases and J shed 0 bases, with 11 bases lying between them. Germline assignment: CDR1 LNHDA and CDR2 SQIVND (reference sequence). CDR3 length: 14 amino acids. The CDR3 DNA, read in part, is TGTGCCAGTAGCCAGGGGCAGCTGAACACTGAA. It encodes CASSQGQLNTE. The whole CDR3 sequence reads CASSQGQLNTEAFF.

To note about this clone: The sequenced fragment ends 3 residues before the CDR3 boundary, so the rest is inferred from the germline J gene. V usage is TRBV5-1 and J usage is TRBJ1-1; 7 nucleotides align to TRBD1. V lost 4 bases and J lost 0; bases outside the gene matches: 3. The CDR3 sequence is 14 residues long. Looked up from germline, CDR1 is SGHRS and CDR2 is YFSETQ. CDR3 residues: CASSHRGLNTEAFF. The CDR3 bases that were read are TGCGCCAGCAGCCACAGGGGTCTGAACACTGAA.

As regards this clone: The read gets to within 3 residues of the CDR3 end, and the germline J gene fills in the rest. The chain uses TRBV20-1 and TRBJ2-1; D remains ambiguous. There are 10 residues in the CDR3. CDR1 DFQATT and CDR2 SNEGSKA come from the germline V gene (reference sequence). V gave up 5 bases and J gave up 7 bases, with 6 bases separating them. The CDR3 DNA, read in part, is TGCAGTGCTTCCTTTAATGAG. Translation gives CSASFNE. The full CDR3 protein reads CSASFNEQFF.

Note on this clone: The read ends 3 residues shy of where the CDR3 ends; the end is completed using the germline J gene. The chain carries TRBV7-2 and TRBJ2-5; 7 bases map to TRBD2. J was trimmed by 4 bases and V by 2 bases; bases with no gene match: 4. This CDR3 spans 14 amino acids. Germline CDR1 reads SGHTA; CDR2 reads FQGNSA. Incomplete CDR3 DNA: TGTGCCAGCAGCTTATGGGGGGAGGGAGAGACC. This codes for CASSLWGEGET. The full-length CDR3 reads as CASSLWGEGETQYF.

To note about this clone: The read stops 3 residues short of the end of the CDR3; the missing end is completed from the germline J gene. This rearrangement joins TRBV13 to TRBJ2-5; D is unclear. The V gene lost 3 bases and the J gene lost 1 base, with 6 bases spanning the gap. Germline CDR1 and CDR2: PRHDT and FYEKMQ (reference sequence). The CDR3 runs to 13 residues. The CDR3 spells CASSFRVQETQYF. The sequenced part of the CDR3 DNA is TGTGCCAGCAGCTTTCGCGTCCAAGAGACC. The full variable domain, its missing parts supplied by reference TRBV13 and TRBJ2-5, is AAGVIQSPRHLIKEKRETATLKCYPIPRHDTVYWYQQGPGQDPQFLISFYEKMQSDKGSIPDRFSAQQFSDYHSELNMSSLELGDSALYFCASSFRVQETQYFGPGTRLLVL.

In regard to this clone: The read halts 3 residues ahead of the CDR3 end, with the missing end drawn from the germline J gene. V usage is TRBV19 and J usage is TRBJ2-7, with TRBD2 identical over 7 bases. The germline CDR1 and CDR2 sequences are LNHDA and SQIVND (reference sequence). This CDR3 region has 14 residues. With 5 bases clipped from V and 4 bases from J, the junction kept 8 bases outside the gene matches. Partial CDR3 DNA: TGTGCCAGTAGTGGTCAGCGGGGTTGGTACGAG. The encoded protein is CASSGQRGWYE. The complete CDR3 reads CASSGQRGWYEQYF.

A word on this clone: The read finishes 3 residues shy of the CDR3 end, and the germline J gene is used to complete it. The chain uses TRBV18 and TRBJ1-3, with D possibly being TRBD1 (5 bases). Trimming took 5 bases from V and 2 from J, leaving 13 bases between them. CDR1 and CDR2 (germline): KGHSH, LQKENI. This CDR3 region has 15 residues. The CDR3 sequence is CASSTRVDTGNTIYF. Incomplete CDR3 DNA: TGTGCCAGCTCAACCAGGGTCGACACTGGAAACACC.

In regard to this clone: With the read ending 3 residues before the CDR3 end, the germline J gene is used to fill in that end. V usage is TRBV7-9 and J usage is TRBJ1-1; 8 bases line up with TRBD1. This CDR3 is 13 amino acids long. Germline assignment: CDR1 SEHNR and CDR2 FQNEAQ (reference sequence). The CDR3 is CASSLTGADKAFF. The sequenced part of the CDR3 DNA is TGTGCCAGCAGCTTGACAGGGGCTGATAAA.